The clone carrying this TCR beta chain came up a few times. What it recognizes is unknown. The sample originates from a study of T cells in Graves' hyperthyroidism and ophthalmopathy. Study-wide points: Blood held most thyroid clonotypes expanded above 0.001 frequency.

CDR1 and CDR2 from the germline V gene are SGHVS and FNYEAQ. This CDR3 region has 16 residues. Trimming removed 5 bases from V and 5 bases from J; junction bases left unmatched: 10. RNA transcripts gave rise to amplified TCR beta CDR3 regions. Using the HTBI primer set, a first-round RT-PCR was run on the TCR CDR3. TCRdb redid the calling of the multiplex PCR reads with MiXCR, one entry per CDR3 protein. The sample lists 560,000 or so distinct CDR3 sequences, less than 20% seen once, with approximately 50% in the top ten. Sequences were obtained from blood. This rearrangement joins TRBV7-6 to TRBJ1-4; 8 nucleotides agree with TRBD1. The receptor was isolated from a man aged 40-49 years with Graves' ophthalmopathy. The CDR3 DNA sequence: TGTGCCAGCAGCCGGACAGGGCGAGGACGGAATGAAAAACTGTTTTTT. It encodes CASSRTGRGRNEKLFF.